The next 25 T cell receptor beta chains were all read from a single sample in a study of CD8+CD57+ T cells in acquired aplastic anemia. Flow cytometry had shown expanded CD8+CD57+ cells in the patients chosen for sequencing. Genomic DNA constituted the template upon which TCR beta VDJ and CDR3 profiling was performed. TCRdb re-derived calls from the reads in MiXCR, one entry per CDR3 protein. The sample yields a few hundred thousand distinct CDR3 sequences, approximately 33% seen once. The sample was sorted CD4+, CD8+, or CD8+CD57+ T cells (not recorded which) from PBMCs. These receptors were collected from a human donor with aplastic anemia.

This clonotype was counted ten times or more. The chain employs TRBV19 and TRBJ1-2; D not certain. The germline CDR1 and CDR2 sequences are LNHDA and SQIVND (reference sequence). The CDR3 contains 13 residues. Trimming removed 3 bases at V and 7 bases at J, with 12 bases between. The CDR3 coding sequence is TGTGCCAGTAGTATTGGTGGGATCAGTGGCTACACCTTC. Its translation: CASSIGGISGYTF.

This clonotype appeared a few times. For the CDR3, the DNA is TGTGCCAGCAGCACGACAATAAACTATGGCTACACCTTC. This translates into CASSTTINYGYTF. This chain uses TRBV12-3 or TRBV12-4 with TRBJ1-2; D gene uncertain. V lost 6 bases and J lost 2, with 10 bases in between. CDR3 length equals 13 residues.

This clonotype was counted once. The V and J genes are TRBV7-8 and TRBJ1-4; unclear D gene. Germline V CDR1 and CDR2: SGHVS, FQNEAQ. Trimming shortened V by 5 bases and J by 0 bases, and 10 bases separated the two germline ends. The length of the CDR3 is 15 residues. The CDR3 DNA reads TGTGCCAGCAGCCCCCAGCGGTCAACTAATGAAAAACTGTTTTTT. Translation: CASSPQRSTNEKLFF.

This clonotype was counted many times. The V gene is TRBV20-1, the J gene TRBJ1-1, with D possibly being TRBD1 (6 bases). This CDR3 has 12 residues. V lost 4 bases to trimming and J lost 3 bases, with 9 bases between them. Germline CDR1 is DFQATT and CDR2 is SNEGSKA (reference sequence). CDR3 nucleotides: TGCAGTGCTATTCAGGGGTACACTGAAGCTTTCTTT. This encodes CSAIQGYTEAFF.

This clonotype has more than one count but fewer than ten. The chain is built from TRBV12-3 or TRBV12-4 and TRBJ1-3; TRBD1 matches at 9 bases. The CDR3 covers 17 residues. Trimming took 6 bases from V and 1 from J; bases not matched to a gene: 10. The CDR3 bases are TGTGCCAGCAGACCGCGAAACAGGGGGCAGTCTGGAAACACCATATATTTT. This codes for CASRPRNRGQSGNTIYF.

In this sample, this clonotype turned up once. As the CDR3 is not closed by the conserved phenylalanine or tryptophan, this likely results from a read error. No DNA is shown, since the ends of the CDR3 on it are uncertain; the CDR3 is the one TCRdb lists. The CDR3 sequence is CASGGLAG. J is TRBJ2-7 and V is TRBV2; the table assigns TRBD2, which was not confirmed against the DNA. Germline V lookup: CDR1 SNHLY, CDR2 FYNNEI. The CDR3 spans 8 residues, counting both ends.

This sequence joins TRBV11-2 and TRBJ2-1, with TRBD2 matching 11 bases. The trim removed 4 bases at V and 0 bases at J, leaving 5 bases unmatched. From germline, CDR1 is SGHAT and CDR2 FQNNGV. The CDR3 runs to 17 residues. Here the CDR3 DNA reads TGTGCCAGCAGCTCCCTAGCGGGAGGACCCTCCTACAATGAGCAGTTCTTC. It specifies CASSSLAGGPSYNEQFF.

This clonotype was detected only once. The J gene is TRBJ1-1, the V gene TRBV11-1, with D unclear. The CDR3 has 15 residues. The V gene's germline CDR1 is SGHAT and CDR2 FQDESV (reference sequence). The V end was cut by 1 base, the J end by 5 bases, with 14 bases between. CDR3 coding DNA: TGTGCCAGCAGCTTAGGAGGGCTCCGGAATACTGAAGCTTTCTTT. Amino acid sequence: CASSLGGLRNTEAFF.

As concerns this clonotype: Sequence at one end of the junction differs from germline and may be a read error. CDR3: CASSSGTGSSLLHF. DNA for the CDR3: TGTGCCAGCAGCTCCGGGACAGGGAGTTCACTCCTCCACTTT. V is TRBV5-4 and J is TRBJ1-6; 9 nucleotides match TRBD1. Looked up from germline, CDR1 is SGHNT and CDR2 is YYREEE (reference sequence). CDR3 size: 14 residues.

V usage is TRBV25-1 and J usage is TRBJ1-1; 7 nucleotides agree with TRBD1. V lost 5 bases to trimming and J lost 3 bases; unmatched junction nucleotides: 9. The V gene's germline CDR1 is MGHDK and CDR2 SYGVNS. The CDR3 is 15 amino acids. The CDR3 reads CASSPHGDRYTEAFF. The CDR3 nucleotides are TGTGCCAGCAGTCCACACGGGGACAGATACACTGAAGCTTTCTTT.

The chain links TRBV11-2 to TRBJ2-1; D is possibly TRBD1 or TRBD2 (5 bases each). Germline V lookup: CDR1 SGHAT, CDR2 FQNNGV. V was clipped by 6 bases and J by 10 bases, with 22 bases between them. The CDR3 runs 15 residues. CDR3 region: CASSEMGVTGLEQFF. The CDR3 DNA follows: TGTGCCAGCAGTGAAATGGGGGTCACCGGCCTCGAGCAGTTCTTC.

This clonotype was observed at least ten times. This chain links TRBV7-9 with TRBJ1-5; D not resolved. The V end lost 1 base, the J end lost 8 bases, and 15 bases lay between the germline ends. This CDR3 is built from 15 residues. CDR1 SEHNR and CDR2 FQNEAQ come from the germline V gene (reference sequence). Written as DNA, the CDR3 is TGTGCCAGCAGCTTAGGATTCCCCGGGAGTGAGCCCCAGCATTTT. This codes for CASSLGFPGSEPQHF.

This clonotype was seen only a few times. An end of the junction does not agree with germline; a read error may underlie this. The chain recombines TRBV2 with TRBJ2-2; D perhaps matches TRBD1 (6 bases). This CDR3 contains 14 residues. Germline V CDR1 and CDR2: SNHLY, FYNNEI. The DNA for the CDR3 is TGTGCCAGCAGCGAAGGACAGTTCGCCGGGGAGCTGTTTTTT. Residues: CASSEGQFAGELFF. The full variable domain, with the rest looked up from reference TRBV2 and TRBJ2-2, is EPEVTQTPSHQVTQMGQEVILRCVPISNHLYFYWYRQILGQKVEFLVSFYNNEISEKSEIFDDQFSVERPDGSNFTLKIRSTKLEDSAMYFCASSEGQFAGELFFGEGSRLTVL.

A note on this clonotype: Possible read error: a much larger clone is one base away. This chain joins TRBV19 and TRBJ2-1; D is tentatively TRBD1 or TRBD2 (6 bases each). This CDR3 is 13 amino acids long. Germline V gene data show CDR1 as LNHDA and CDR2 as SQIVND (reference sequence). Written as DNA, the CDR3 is TGTGCCAGTAGTATCGTGGGGGGCGGTGAGCAGCTCTTC. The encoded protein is CASSIVGGGEQLF.

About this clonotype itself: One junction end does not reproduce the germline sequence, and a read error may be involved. The CDR3 DNA sequence: TGTGCCGGCAGCTTGGACGGGGGGCCCACAGTGATTTACGAGCAGTACTTC. This encodes CAGSLDGGPTVIYEQYF. The chain uses TRBV5-6 and TRBJ2-7; possibly TRBD2 for D (7 bases). There are 17 residues in the CDR3. Per the germline V gene, CDR1 is SGHDT and CDR2 is YYEEEE.

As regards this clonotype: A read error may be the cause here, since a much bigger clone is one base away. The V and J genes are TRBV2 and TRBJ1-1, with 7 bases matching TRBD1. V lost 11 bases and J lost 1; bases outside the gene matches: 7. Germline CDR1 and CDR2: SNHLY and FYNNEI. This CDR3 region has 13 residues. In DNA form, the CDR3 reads TGTGCCGGCACCGGACAGGCGAACACTGAAGCTTTCTTT. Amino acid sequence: CAGTGQANTEAFF.

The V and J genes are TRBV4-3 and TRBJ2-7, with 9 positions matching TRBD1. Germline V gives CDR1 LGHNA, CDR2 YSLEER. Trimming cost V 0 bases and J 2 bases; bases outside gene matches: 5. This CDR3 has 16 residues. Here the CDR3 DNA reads TGCGCCAGCAGCCAAGATGCGGGACAGGGTACCTACGAGCAGTACTTC. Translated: CASSQDAGQGTYEQYF.

The CDR3 coding sequence is TGCAGTGCTAGCTCCACGTCAGTAGGAGCTTTCTTT. It encodes CSASSTSVGAFF. The chain recombines TRBV20-1 with TRBJ1-1; D unresolved. The germline V gene has CDR1 DFQATT and CDR2 SNEGSKA (reference sequence). CDR3 length: 12 amino acids. V was shortened by 3 bases and J by 10 bases, with 15 bases between the two germline ends.

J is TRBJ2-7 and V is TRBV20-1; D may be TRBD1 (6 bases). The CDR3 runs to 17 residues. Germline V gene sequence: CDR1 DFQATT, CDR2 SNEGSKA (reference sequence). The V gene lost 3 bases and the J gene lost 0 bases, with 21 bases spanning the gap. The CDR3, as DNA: TGCAGTGCTAGGGGGGCTTCGGGAAAGACTTACTCCTACGAGCAGTACTTC. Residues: CSARGASGKTYSYEQYF.

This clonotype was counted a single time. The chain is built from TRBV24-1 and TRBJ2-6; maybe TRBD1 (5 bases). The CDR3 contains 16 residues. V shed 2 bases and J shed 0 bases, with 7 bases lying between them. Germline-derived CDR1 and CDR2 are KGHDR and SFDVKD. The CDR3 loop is CATSDSDSSGANVLTF. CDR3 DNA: TGTGCCACCAGTGATTCCGACAGCTCTGGGGCCAACGTCCTGACTTTC.

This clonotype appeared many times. The CDR3 is CSARSSGRTYEQYF. CDR3 DNA: TGCAGTGCTAGATCTAGCGGGAGAACGTACGAGCAGTACTTC. This rearrangement joins TRBV20-1 to TRBJ2-7, with 10 nucleotides matching TRBD2. Germline V CDR1 and CDR2: DFQATT, SNEGSKA (reference sequence). This CDR3 comprises 14 residues. V lost 2 bases and J lost 4; bases outside the gene matches: 5.

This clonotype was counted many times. The CDR3 here is CSARPGPMNTEAFF. As DNA, the CDR3 is TGCAGTGCTAGACCGGGACCAATGAACACTGAAGCTTTCTTT. V and J are TRBV20-1 and TRBJ1-1, with a tentative D call TRBD1 (5 bases). The CDR3 sequence is 14 residues long. Trimming stripped 2 bases from V and 0 bases from J, with 10 bases between. CDR1 is DFQATT and CDR2 is SNEGSKA in the germline V gene (reference sequence).

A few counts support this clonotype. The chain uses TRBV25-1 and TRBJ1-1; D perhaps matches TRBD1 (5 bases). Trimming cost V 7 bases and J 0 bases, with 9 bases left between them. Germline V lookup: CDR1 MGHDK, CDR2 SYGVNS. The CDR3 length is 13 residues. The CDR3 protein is CASMVGVNTEAFF. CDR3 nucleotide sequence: TGTGCCAGCATGGTAGGGGTGAACACTGAAGCTTTCTTT.

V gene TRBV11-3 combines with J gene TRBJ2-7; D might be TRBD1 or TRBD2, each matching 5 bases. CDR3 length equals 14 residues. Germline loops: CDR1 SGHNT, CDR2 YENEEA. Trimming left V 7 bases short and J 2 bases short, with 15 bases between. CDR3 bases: TGTGCCAGCACCCAGGGTCGGGGAGCCTACGAGCAGTACTTC. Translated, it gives CASTQGRGAYEQYF.

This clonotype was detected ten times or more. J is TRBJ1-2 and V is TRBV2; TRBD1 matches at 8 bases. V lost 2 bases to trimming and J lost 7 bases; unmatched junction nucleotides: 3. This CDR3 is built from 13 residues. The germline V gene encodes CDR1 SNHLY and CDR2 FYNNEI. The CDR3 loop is CASSESRGPGYTF. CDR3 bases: TGTGCCAGCAGTGAATCCAGGGGGCCTGGCTACACCTTC.